The 15 T cell receptor beta chains below all came from one sample that was sequenced in a study of cytomegalovirus exposure and HLA in healthy donors. PCR employed 60 Vbeta and 13 Jbeta primers. TCRdb keeps only in-frame clones here, not all; method: immunoSEQ multiplex PCR. The sample carries roughly 160,000 clones, almost 80% recorded once. The sample comprised PBMCs. These receptors were collected from a young man in good health and CMV-seronegative.

The chain has TRBV6-5 and TRBJ1-5, with D perhaps TRBD1 (5 bases). V gave up 2 bases and J gave up 4 bases, with 9 bases separating them. Germline V gene data show CDR1 as MNHEY and CDR2 as SVGAGI. CDR3 length equals 14 residues. The CDR3 nucleotides read TGTGCCAGCAGTTACGTGGGGGGGAATCAGCCCCAGCATTTT. This encodes CASSYVGGNQPQHF.

J is TRBJ1-4 and V is TRBV4-3, with a possible D match to TRBD1 (5 bases). Germline V lookup: CDR1 LGHNA, CDR2 YSLEER. The CDR3 contains 19 residues. Trimming took 1 base from V and 2 from J, leaving 20 bases between them. The CDR3 region is CASSQAPRGVGATNEKLFF. The CDR3 DNA is TGCGCCAGCAGCCAAGCCCCTCGGGGGGTAGGTGCGACTAATGAAAAACTGTTTTTT.

V usage is TRBV13 and J usage is TRBJ2-1, with TRBD2 identical over 7 bases. V was clipped by 3 bases and J by 5 bases; unmatched bases: 7. This CDR3 is built from 15 residues. Germline V CDR1 and CDR2: PRHDT, FYEKMQ (reference sequence). In DNA form, the CDR3 reads TGTGCCAGCAGCTTTACCGGGACTACGAACAATGAGCAGTTCTTC. Protein sequence: CASSFTGTTNNEQFF.

The chain employs TRBV18 and TRBJ2-1; 13 bases agree with TRBD2. V trimming: 5 bases; J trimming: 9 bases; junction bases outside the gene matches: 7. The CDR3 totals 15 residues. The germline V gene has CDR1 KGHSH and CDR2 LQKENI. The CDR3 DNA reads TGTGCCAGCTCATCGGGACTAGCGGGGCAGGGTGAGCAGTTCTTC. Amino acids: CASSSGLAGQGEQFF. Variable domain in full (rest from reference TRBV18 and TRBJ2-1): NAGVMQNPRHLVRRRGQEARLRCSPMKGHSHVYWYRQLPEEGLKFMVYLQKENIIDESGMPKERFSAEFPKEGPSILRIQQVVRGDSAAYFCASSSGLAGQGEQFFGPGTRLTVL.

This clone was seen only a few times. V is TRBV29-1 and J is TRBJ2-1; 7 bases agree with TRBD2. The trim removed 7 bases at V and 15 bases at J, leaving 24 bases unmatched. Germline V gives CDR1 SQVTM, CDR2 ANQGSEA. The length of the CDR3 is 15 residues. DNA of the CDR3: TGCAGCGCTCGGGGGGTCGGAGGTGGGGGAACGGGGCTGTTCTTC. As protein: CSARGVGGGGTGLFF.

This rearrangement joins TRBV6-1 to TRBJ2-7, with TRBD2 as a possible D gene (6 bases). Trimming removed 4 bases from V and 6 bases from J, with 16 bases in between. From germline, CDR1 is MNHNS and CDR2 SASEGT. The CDR3 consists of 14 residues. The CDR3 sequence is CASSAGGERREQYF. The CDR3 nucleotides read TGTGCCAGCAGTGCCGGGGGTGAAAGGCGCGAGCAGTACTTC.

The J gene is TRBJ2-6, the V gene TRBV5-6; a weak D match, TRBD1 (6 bases). V was pared by 4 bases and J by 3 bases, with 14 bases between. CDR3 length: 16 residues. Germline values: CDR1 SGHDT, CDR2 YYEEEE. The CDR3 sequence is CASSPNGGNGANVLTF. The CDR3 coding sequence is TGTGCCAGCAGCCCGAATGGGGGCAATGGGGCCAACGTCCTGACTTTC.

The chain recombines TRBV5-5 with TRBJ1-1, with a possible D match to TRBD1 (5 bases). This CDR3 is built from 15 residues. V lost 5 bases to trimming and J lost 0 bases, with 14 bases between them. Germline V gene sequence: CDR1 SGHKS, CDR2 YYEKEE (reference sequence). As DNA, the CDR3 is TGTGCCAGCAGAATTTCCGGGGGATTGAACACTGAAGCTTTCTTT. This gives the protein CASRISGGLNTEAFF.

This clone was seen a handful of times. The chain employs TRBV28 and TRBJ1-1; possibly TRBD1 for D (5 bases). The CDR3 is made up of 14 amino acids. Trimming took 2 bases from V and 3 from J, leaving 10 bases between them. CDR1 is MDHEN, CDR2 SYDVKM, per germline. The CDR3, as DNA: TGTGCCAGCAGTTTACCCGACAGACACACTGAAGCTTTCTTT. It specifies CASSLPDRHTEAFF. Together with reference TRBV28 and TRBJ1-1, the CDR3 gives the full variable domain: DVKVTQSSRYLVKRTGEKVFLECVQDMDHENMFWYRQDPGLGLRLIYFSYDVKMKEKGDIPEGYSVSREKKERFSLILESASTNQTSMYLCASSLPDRHTEAFFGQGTRLTVV.

The chain recombines TRBV19 with TRBJ2-7; possible D gene TRBD1, 6 bases. CDR3 size: 14 residues. V was cut by 6 bases and J by 3 bases, with 15 bases left in between. Germline V CDR1 and CDR2: LNHDA, SQIVND (reference sequence). The CDR3 sequence: CASSPTGVDYEQYF. For the CDR3, the DNA is TGTGCCAGTAGCCCGACAGGAGTGGACTACGAGCAGTACTTC.

This rearrangement joins TRBV5-6 to TRBJ1-5, with no clear D. CDR3 size: 15 residues. CDR1 is SGHDT, CDR2 YYEEEE, per germline. With 1 base removed from V and 6 bases from J, the gap between germline ends came to 14 bases. CDR3 loop: CASSLNDGEGQPQHF. Here the CDR3 DNA reads TGTGCCAGCAGCTTGAACGACGGGGAGGGTCAGCCCCAGCATTTT.

V is TRBV7-9 and J is TRBJ2-7; maybe TRBD1 (6 bases). The CDR3 totals 16 residues. Germline V CDR1 and CDR2: SEHNR, FQNEAQ (reference sequence). V dropped 5 bases and J dropped 1 base, with 18 bases sitting between them. The CDR3, as DNA: TGTGCCAGCAGCCCTCAGAGAGGGGGTCGGTCCTACGAGCAGTACTTC. Amino acid sequence: CASSPQRGGRSYEQYF.

Only a few counts were recorded for this clone. The V gene is TRBV2, the J gene TRBJ2-7, with TRBD1 matching over 7 bases. The J segment lost 2 bases and the V segment lost 4 bases, leaving 5 bases of the junction unmatched. The CDR3 contains 14 residues. CDR1 is SNHLY and CDR2 is FYNNEI in the germline V gene. The CDR3 DNA follows: TGTGCCAGCAGTGGACAGGGTAGAACCTACGAGCAGTACTTC. Encoded protein: CASSGQGRTYEQYF.

The chain joins TRBV19 to TRBJ2-1; perhaps TRBD1 as D (6 bases). CDR3 length equals 14 residues. Germline CDR1 is LNHDA and CDR2 is SQIVND (reference sequence). Trimming removed 7 bases at V and 4 bases at J, with 14 bases between. CDR3 DNA sequence: TGTGCCAGTAAGTCCGGCAGGGGTTACAATGAGCAGTTCTTC. Amino acids: CASKSGRGYNEQFF.

In this sample, this clone turned up a few times. The chain couples TRBV27 to TRBJ2-1, with TRBD2 matching 15 bases. The CDR3 has 16 residues. Germline lookup yields CDR1 MNHEY and CDR2 SMNVEV (reference sequence). The junction had 9 bases not matched to a gene; V was cut back by 7 bases and J by 8 bases. The CDR3, as DNA: TGTGCCAGCAAAAACCCAGGACTAGCGGGAGGGGATGAGCAGTTCTTC. Its translation: CASKNPGLAGGDEQFF.